This T cell receptor (beta chain) emerged from a study of blood T cell repertoires in COVID-19 (dated by TCRdb to 2020 to 2022). Notes on the research overall: Samples covering the acute and convalescent phases of COVID-19 were provided by collaborators in the United States, Italy and Spain. The samples were drawn from the first 160 participants of the ongoing ImmuneRACE study and from under 1,500 subjects provided by 6 global collaborators. The repertoires were made available in a free public database intended to serve as a resource for research on the immune response to SARS-CoV-2. A de-identified subject ID, COVID-19 status, age in years and sex were almost always included in the sample metadata. Subjects who had been exposed to COVID-19, were actively infected with it, or had recovered from it provided the deeply sampled blood TCRbeta repertoires that made up the dataset. The material from the prospective study consisted of cDNA or gDNA derived from T cells, B-cell-depleted T cells, or PBMCs. HLA class I and class II types, where available, came from metadata supplied by the sample provider rather than from assay-based typing.

Samples from volunteer blood donors who had recovered from COVID-19 were contributed by a second Seattle source. Collaborating institutions collected whole blood in K2EDTA tubes following their own protocols. For TCRbeta analysis, collaborator samples were shipped as frozen whole blood, as isolated PBMCs, or as DNA extracted from either sample type. The CDR3 starts with the cysteine, ends with the phenylalanine, and has 15 residues. The sequence is cut down to CDR3 DNA, 45 bases in frame from base 1. The germline V gene (reference sequence) provides CDR1 SEHNR and CDR2 FQNEAQ. The junction shows trimming of 3 bases on V and 0 bases on J, plus 6 bases between the germline ends. The paper as a whole reports these results and caveats: The amount of clinical and demographic metadata varied by source and participant and was provided uncurated.

TCRbeta CDR3 regions were amplified from genomic DNA using the immunoSEQ Assay, a bias-controlled multiplex PCR. In the original analysis: Nucleated cell counts per sample were estimated from amplification of reference gene primers within the assay. To quantify the absolute abundance of each unique TCRbeta CDR3 rearrangement, sequence reads were collapsed and filtered. For each sample, productive Simpson clonality was calculated by taking the square root of Simpson's diversity index across productive rearrangements. TCRdb stores this immuneACCESS table with in-frame sequences only. Part of the clones is absent; in the studies checked, under half of the shortfall reflects unresolved V genes, and no reason is known for the rest. From that table come the V and J calls and clone size; the DNA was used to work out D and trimming. The sample records hundreds of thousands of clones, approximately 86% of which are singletons. Of the sample, 2.1% is held by the ten largest clones.

As concerns this clone: Its specific antigen is unknown. Within one base of it there is no much larger clone, and no base qualities were kept.

Sample: peripheral blood. This TCR was sampled from a woman younger than 45 who had recovered from COVID-19. Recombination joined TRBV7-9 with TRBJ1-6, with no D gene named confidently. The DNA reads TGTGCCAGCAGCTTTAGTCTCTCCTATAATTCACCCCTCCACTTT. This translates into CASSFSLSYNSPLHF.